The present entry profiles one TCR beta chain with its context. This sample stems from a study of blood T cell repertoires in COVID-19. Study in general: The study drew acute and convalescent COVID-19 samples from the United States, Italy and Spain. Nucleic acid was either cDNA or gDNA, and it came from T cells, B-cell-depleted T cells, or PBMCs.

Original data processing: Using reference gene primer amplification, nucleated cell counts were estimated. TCRdb keeps only in-frame clones here, not all; method: immunoSEQ multiplex PCR. V and J calls plus clone size are reproduced from that table; the DNA served to infer D and trimming. The sample lists about 250,000 clones, almost 85% seen once, with approximately 5.1% in the top ten. With 5 bases clipped from V and 7 bases from J, the junction kept 7 bases outside the gene matches. The CDR3 is 15 residues long. The germline gives CDR1 SEHNR, CDR2 FQNEAQ (reference sequence). This chain links TRBV7-9 with TRBJ1-4; TRBD1 agrees at 10 bases. The receptor's source is a man between 45 and 60 years old with active or convalescent COVID-19. Material: peripheral blood. The CDR3 bases are TGTGCCAGCAGCCCTCGGGACAGGGGAATTGAAAAACTGTTTTTT. Encoded protein: CASSPRDRGIEKLFF.